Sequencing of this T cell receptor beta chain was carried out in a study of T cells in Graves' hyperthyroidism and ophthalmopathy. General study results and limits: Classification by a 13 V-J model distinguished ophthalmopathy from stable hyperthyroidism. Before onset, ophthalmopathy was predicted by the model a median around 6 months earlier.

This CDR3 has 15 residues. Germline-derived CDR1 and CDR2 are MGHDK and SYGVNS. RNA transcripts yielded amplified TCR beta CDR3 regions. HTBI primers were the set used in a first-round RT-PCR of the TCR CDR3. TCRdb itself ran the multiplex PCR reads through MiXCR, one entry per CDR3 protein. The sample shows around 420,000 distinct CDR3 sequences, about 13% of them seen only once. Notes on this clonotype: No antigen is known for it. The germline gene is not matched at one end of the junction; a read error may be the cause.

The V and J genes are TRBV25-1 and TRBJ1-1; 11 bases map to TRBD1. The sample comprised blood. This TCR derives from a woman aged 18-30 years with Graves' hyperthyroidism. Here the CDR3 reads CASRGTGGVKTEAFF. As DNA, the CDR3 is TGTGCCAGCAGGGGGACAGGGGGTGTGAAAACTGAAGCTTTCTTT.